What follows is one T cell receptor (beta chain) and its context. The sample comes from a study of blood T cell repertoires in COVID-19. The overall study: Whether acute or convalescent, the COVID-19 samples came from the United States, Italy and Spain.

Generated by immunoSEQ multiplex PCR, the TCRdb table keeps only in-frame clones and is missing some. Of tens of thousands of clones listed, around 80% are singletons. The specimen sequenced was peripheral blood. This clonotype was sampled from a man under 40 with COVID-19, enrolled during active disease.

CDR3: CASSPRWEGSTEAFF. The CDR3 DNA reads TGTGCCAGCAGTCCCCGTTGGGAGGGGTCCACTGAAGCTTTCTTT. The chain is built from TRBV27 and TRBJ1-1, with a weak D call TRBD1 (5 bases). V was trimmed by 5 bases and J by 4 bases, leaving 17 bases between them. The CDR3 runs to 15 residues. The germline CDR1 and CDR2 sequences are MNHEY and SMNVEV (reference sequence).